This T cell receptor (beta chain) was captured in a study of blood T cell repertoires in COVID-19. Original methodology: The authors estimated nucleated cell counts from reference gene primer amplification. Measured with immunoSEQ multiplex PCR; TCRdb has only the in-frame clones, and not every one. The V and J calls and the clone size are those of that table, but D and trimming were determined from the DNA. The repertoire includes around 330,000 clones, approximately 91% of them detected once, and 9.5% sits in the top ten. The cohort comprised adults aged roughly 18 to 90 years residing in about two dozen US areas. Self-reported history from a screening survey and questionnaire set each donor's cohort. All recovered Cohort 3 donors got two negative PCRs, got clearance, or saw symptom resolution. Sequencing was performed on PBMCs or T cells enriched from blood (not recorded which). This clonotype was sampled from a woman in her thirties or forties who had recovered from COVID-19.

The CDR3 reads CASRLQGNTEAFF. As DNA, the CDR3 is TGTGCCAGTAGACTGCAGGGGAACACTGAAGCTTTCTTT. The chain recombines TRBV19 with TRBJ1-1, with a possible D match to TRBD1 (5 bases). There are 13 residues in the CDR3. V was clipped by 6 bases and J by 1 base, with 9 bases between them. CDR1 LNHDA and CDR2 SQIVND come from the germline V gene (reference sequence).